This is a list of T cell receptor beta chains from one sample in a study of T cell changes during pregnancy in multiple sclerosis. Profiling relied on immunoSEQ multiplex PCR, and the TCRdb table lists in-frame clones only, not all of them. The table has almost 20,000 clones, roughly 89% seen once; the top ten hold 5.8%. The material sequenced was CD8+ T cells from peripheral blood mononuclear cells, taken in the third trimester of pregnancy. The receptor set was obtained from a female donor in good health, enrolled as a control in a pregnancy study. The CDR3 runs from the conserved cysteine through the conserved F or W. The D gene is left open where the match is weak. Clone size is stated in some rows and not others, as once, few, many or a class when expanded.

15	.	.	TRBJ2-2	TRBV9	CASSVSTGGTGELFF	TGTGCCAGCAGCGTCTCGACAGGAGGCACCGGGGAGCTGTTTTTT
13	TRBD1	.	TRBJ1-2	TRBV27	CASSAGGFYGYTF	TGTGCCAGCAGCGCAGGGGGCTTCTATGGCTACACCTTC
13	.	.	TRBJ1-1	TRBV14	CARPYRENTEAFF	TGTGCCAGACCCTACAGAGAGAACACTGAAGCTTTCTTT
13	.	.	TRBJ2-3	TRBV11-2	CASSLTSTDTQYF	TGTGCCAGCAGCTTGACTTCGACAGATACGCAGTATTTT
14	.	.	TRBJ2-1	TRBV5-1	CASSSPVGHREQFF	TGCGCCAGCAGCTCCCCCGTCGGGCACAGGGAGCAGTTCTTC
15	TRBD1	.	TRBJ1-2	TRBV6-5	CASSSTGGGENGYTF	TGTGCCAGCAGTTCCACCGGAGGGGGCGAGAATGGCTACACCTTC
11	.	.	TRBJ1-1	TRBV28	CASRYGSEAFF	TGTGCCAGCAGATACGGGAGCGAAGCTTTCTTT
15	TRBD1	.	TRBJ1-4	TRBV5-1	CASSSQGQGGEKLFF	TGCGCCAGCAGCTCTCAGGGACAGGGCGGCGAAAAACTGTTTTTT
12	TRBD1	.	TRBJ1-4	TRBV12-5	CASGTGGEKLFF	TGTGCTAGTGGGACAGGGGGTGAAAAACTGTTTTTT
15	.	.	TRBJ1-1	TRBV7-9	CASSLSAGSGTEAFF	TGTGCCAGCAGCTTAAGCGCAGGGTCGGGCACTGAAGCTTTCTTT
15	.	few	TRBJ2-7	TRBV4-1	CASSHSDTGAYEQYF	TGCGCCAGCAGCCACTCGGACACTGGGGCCTACGAGCAGTACTTC
15	.	.	TRBJ1-6	TRBV9	CASSTREGIGSPLHF	TGTGCCAGCAGCACTCGGGAGGGTATAGGTTCACCCCTCCACTTT
16	TRBD2	.	TRBJ2-3	TRBV13	CASSLIERGVRDTQYF	TGTGCCAGCAGCTTAATTGAGCGGGGGGTTAGGGATACGCAGTATTTT
12	.	once	TRBJ2-5	TRBV30	CAWSVRGRTQYF	TGTGCCTGGAGTGTACGGGGGAGGACCCAGTACTTC
18	.	.	TRBJ2-6	TRBV4-3	CASSQDDRGVSGANVLTF	TGCGCCAGCAGCCAAGACGACCGCGGAGTCTCTGGGGCCAACGTCCTGACTTTC
12	.	.	TRBJ2-5	TRBV9	CASSGQQETQYF	TGTGCCAGCAGCGGGCAACAAGAGACCCAGTACTTC
14	.	.	TRBJ2-5	TRBV4-2	CASSQDRGLETQYF	TGTGCCAGCAGCCAAGATCGAGGGTTGGAGACCCAGTACTTC
14	TRBD1	.	TRBJ1-5	TRBV7-9	CASSLPGGNQPQHF	TGTGCCAGCAGCCTCCCAGGGGGGAATCAGCCCCAGCATTTT
15	TRBD2	.	TRBJ2-3	TRBV7-3	CASSSSGGATDTQYF	TGTGCCAGCAGCTCTAGCGGGGGGGCAACAGATACGCAGTATTTT
15	.	.	TRBJ2-3	TRBV4-3	CASSQEGPSTDTQYF	TGCGCCAGCAGCCAAGAGGGCCCTAGCACAGATACGCAGTATTTT
15	TRBD1	.	TRBJ2-7	TRBV7-9	CASSDVGTGVNEQYF	TGTGCCAGCAGCGACGTCGGGACAGGGGTCAACGAGCAGTACTTC
12	.	.	TRBJ1-2	TRBV27	CASRTTGNGYTF	TGTGCCTCCAGGACAACAGGGAATGGCTACACCTTC
15	TRBD1	.	TRBJ1-2	TRBV13	CASSLWGQGNYGYTF	TGTGCCAGCAGCTTATGGGGACAGGGCAACTATGGCTACACCTTC
15	TRBD2	.	TRBJ2-7	TRBV11-2	CASSLGYGGGDEQYF	TGTGCCAGCAGCTTAGGGTACGGCGGGGGGGACGAGCAGTACTTC
16	.	once	TRBJ2-2	TRBV7-6	CASSRRGGKDTGELFF	TGTGCCAGCAGCAGGAGGGGGGGGAAGGACACCGGGGAGCTGTTTTTT
15	.	.	TRBJ1-1	TRBV7-8	CASSPTGNLNTEAFF	TGTGCCAGCAGCCCCACAGGGAACCTGAACACTGAAGCTTTCTTT
15	TRBD2	.	TRBJ2-1	TRBV4-2	CASTMGLAGGNEQFF	TGTGCCAGCACCATGGGGCTAGCGGGGGGCAATGAGCAGTTCTTC
15	.	.	TRBJ2-3	TRBV4-2	CASSQGARGEDTQYF	TGTGCCAGCAGCCAAGGTGCCAGGGGGGAAGATACGCAGTATTTT
15	.	.	TRBJ2-1	TRBV13	CASSLGSRGYNEQFF	TGTGCCAGCAGCTTAGGTAGCCGGGGGTACAATGAGCAGTTCTTC
11	.	.	TRBJ1-2	TRBV5-1	CASTGGYGYTF	TGCGCCAGCACCGGGGGTTATGGCTACACCTTC
14	.	.	TRBJ2-7	TRBV4-3	CASSQDRSSYEQYF	TGCGCCAGCAGCCAAGATAGGAGTTCCTACGAGCAGTACTTC
15	.	.	TRBJ2-7	TRBV27	CASSPGSGNPYEQYF	TGTGCCAGCAGTCCAGGGTCCGGAAACCCCTACGAGCAGTACTTC
17	TRBD1	.	TRBJ1-2	TRBV4-3	CASSHPRTGSRRNGYTF	TGCGCCAGCAGCCATCCTCGGACAGGGAGCAGGAGGAATGGCTACACCTTC
13	TRBD1	.	TRBJ1-1	TRBV30	CACAQGAITEAFF	TGTGCCTGCGCACAGGGGGCCATCACTGAAGCTTTCTTT
13	.	.	TRBJ1-2	TRBV12-5	CASGPTVDYGYTF	TGTGCTAGTGGTCCGACAGTCGACTATGGCTACACCTTC
14	.	.	TRBJ2-7	TRBV7-9	CASSHPGGKGEQYF	TGTGCCAGCAGCCACCCCGGAGGGAAGGGCGAGCAGTACTTC
14	.	.	TRBJ2-2	TRBV12-5	CASGFNRDTGELFF	TGTGCTAGTGGTTTCAACAGGGACACCGGGGAGCTGTTTTTT
16	TRBD1	.	TRBJ1-3	TRBV4-3	CASSQVVTGLGNTIYF	TGCGCCAGCAGCCAAGTGGTGACAGGGTTGGGAAACACCATATATTTT
15	.	.	TRBJ2-7	TRBV7-2	CASSYPGAGAPEQYF	TGTGCCAGCAGCTACCCCGGGGCAGGGGCCCCCGAGCAGTACTTC
13	.	.	TRBJ2-1	TRBV27	CASSSIRGTEQFF	TGTGCCAGCAGTTCCATCCGTGGGACAGAGCAGTTCTTC
15	.	.	TRBJ1-3	TRBV11-2	CASSQPGGPGNTIYF	TGTGCCAGCAGCCAACCGGGGGGGCCTGGAAACACCATATATTTT
17	.	.	TRBJ1-3	TRBV4-1	CASSQASFEISGNTIYF	TGCGCCAGCAGCCAAGCAAGTTTCGAGATCTCTGGAAACACCATATATTTT
16	.	.	TRBJ2-3	TRBV7-8	CASSLDAGASTDTQYF	TGTGCCAGCAGCTTAGATGCGGGGGCTAGCACAGATACGCAGTATTTT
14	TRBD1	.	TRBJ2-7	TRBV5-6	CASSVTGVFYEQYF	TGTGCCAGCAGCGTGACAGGGGTATTCTACGAGCAGTACTTC